Listed below are T cell receptor beta chains from one sample, sequenced in a study of blood T cell repertoires in COVID-19. Measured with immunoSEQ multiplex PCR; TCRdb has only the in-frame clones, and not every one. This sample has roughly 100,000 clones, with around 88% found just once. The sample taken for sequencing was peripheral blood. The source of these receptors is a human donor in a cohort sampled during active COVID-19. Both conserved end residues are part of each CDR3. The D gene is left open where the match is weak. A clone size is listed for some rows: how often the clone was seen (once, few, many), or a class if it is expanded.

J gene	clone size	V gene	D gene	CDR3 protein	CDR3 DNA
TRBJ2-7	.	TRBV6-4	.	CASSANPGYEQYF	TGTGCCAGCAGTGCGAACCCAGGCTACGAGCAGTACTTC
TRBJ2-3	.	TRBV10-2	.	CASRRDLNTDTQYF	TGCGCCAGCAGAAGGGACTTAAACACAGATACGCAGTATTTT
TRBJ2-1	once	TRBV7-6	TRBD2	CASSSPGLAGGEQFF	TGTGCCAGCAGCTCCCCGGGACTAGCGGGAGGGGAGCAGTTCTTC
TRBJ1-1	.	TRBV5-1	TRBD1	CASSPGQGARNTEAFF	TGCGCCAGCAGCCCGGGACAGGGGGCGCGGAACACTGAAGCTTTCTTT
TRBJ2-1	.	TRBV7-6	TRBD2	CASSLAAGDYNEQFF	TGTGCCAGCAGCTTAGCGGCGGGGGACTACAATGAGCAGTTCTTC
TRBJ2-5	.	TRBV5-4	TRBD2	CASSRGTSLEKTQYF	TGTGCCAGCAGCCGAGGGACTAGCTTGGAAAAGACCCAGTACTTC
TRBJ2-1	.	TRBV11-2	TRBD1	CASSLVTGANNEQFF	TGTGCCAGCAGCTTAGTGACAGGGGCGAATAATGAGCAGTTCTTC
TRBJ2-3	.	TRBV7-2	.	CASSFVGDSSDTQYF	TGTGCCAGCAGCTTTGTCGGTGACAGCTCAGATACGCAGTATTTT
TRBJ2-3	.	TRBV10-1	TRBD2	CASSESGGGSSTDTQYF	TGCGCCAGCAGTGAGTCGGGCGGGGGGTCATCCACAGATACGCAGTATTTT
TRBJ2-3	.	TRBV11-3	.	CASSYGGVTDTQYF	TGTGCCAGCAGCTATGGGGGCGTCACAGATACGCAGTATTTT
TRBJ1-6	.	TRBV3-1/TRBV3-2	.	CASSQGHRTSSYNSPLHF	TGTGCCAGCAGCCAAGGGCACAGGACTAGCTCCTATAATTCACCCCTCCACTTT
TRBJ2-2	.	TRBV7-2	TRBD2	CASSALATNTGELFF	TGTGCCAGCAGCGCACTAGCGACGAACACCGGGGAGCTGTTTTTT
TRBJ2-7	.	TRBV27	.	CASSLGGFYEQYF	TGTGCCAGCAGTCTAGGCGGCTTCTACGAGCAGTACTTC
TRBJ2-3	.	TRBV10-2	TRBD2	CASSLAGRGTDTQYF	TGCGCCAGCAGTTTAGCGGGGAGGGGCACAGATACGCAGTATTTT
TRBJ2-3	.	TRBV11-2	.	CASSLGRSGDTQYF	TGTGCCAGCAGCTTGGGCAGGAGCGGCGATACGCAGTATTTT
TRBJ2-2	many	TRBV6-2/TRBV6-3	TRBD1	CASSKGQGLAGELFF	TGTGCCAGCAGTAAGGGACAGGGCTTGGCGGGGGAGCTGTTTTTT
TRBJ1-3	.	TRBV5-1	.	CASREDSNSGNTIYF	TGCGCCAGCAGAGAAGACAGTAACTCTGGAAACACCATATATTTT
TRBJ2-1	.	TRBV7-3	.	CASGVGGEQFF	TGTGCCAGCGGGGTCGGAGGGGAGCAGTTCTTC
TRBJ2-4	few	TRBV5-1	TRBD1	CASSFMAGGGGIQYF	TGCGCCAGCAGCTTCATGGCAGGGGGCGGTGGCATTCAGTACTTC
TRBJ1-1	.	TRBV21-1	.	CASSKAVSVNTEAFF	TGTGCCAGCAGCAAAGCGGTATCGGTGAACACTGAAGCTTTCTTT
TRBJ1-2	.	TRBV29-1	.	CSVSPEGYGYTF	TGCAGCGTCTCCCCGGAGGGTTACGGCTACACCTTC
TRBJ2-1	.	TRBV3-1/TRBV3-2	TRBD1	CASSSRDRDNEQFF	TGTGCCAGCAGCTCCCGGGACAGGGACAATGAGCAGTTCTTC
TRBJ1-2	once	TRBV10-3	TRBD1	CAITRGQGDYGYTF	TGTGCCATCACCCGGGGACAGGGCGACTATGGCTACACCTTC
TRBJ1-1	.	TRBV2	TRBD1	CASSTLRQGQAFF	TGTGCCAGCAGTACACTGCGACAGGGGCAAGCTTTCTTT
TRBJ2-1	.	TRBV6-2/TRBV6-3	.	CASSNPLDPIGDEQFF	TGTGCCAGCAGTAACCCCTTGGACCCCATCGGGGATGAGCAGTTCTTC
TRBJ2-7	.	TRBV7-2	TRBD1	CASSLAGQGSYEQYF	TGTGCCAGCAGCTTAGCGGGACAGGGGTCCTACGAGCAGTACTTC
TRBJ2-6	.	TRBV13	.	CASSSDSGANVLTF	TGTGCCAGCAGCTCAGACTCTGGGGCCAACGTCCTGACTTTC
TRBJ2-3	once	TRBV7-2	TRBD2	CASSLAGTSPTDTQYF	TGTGCCAGCAGCTTAGCGGGGACTAGCCCCACAGATACGCAGTATTTT
TRBJ2-5	.	TRBV28	.	CASGGSQETQYF	TGTGCCAGTGGCGGATCCCAAGAGACCCAGTACTTC
TRBJ2-2	few	TRBV24-1	.	CATSDGTGELFF	TGTGCCACCAGTGACGGTACCGGGGAGCTGTTTTTT
TRBJ1-2	once	TRBV29-1	.	CSVAQIQGDFTF	TGCAGCGTTGCCCAAATACAGGGAGATTTCACCTTC
TRBJ2-3	.	TRBV7-9	TRBD2	CASSSPGLAGDTQYF	TGTGCCAGCAGCAGTCCGGGACTAGCGGGAGATACGCAGTATTTT